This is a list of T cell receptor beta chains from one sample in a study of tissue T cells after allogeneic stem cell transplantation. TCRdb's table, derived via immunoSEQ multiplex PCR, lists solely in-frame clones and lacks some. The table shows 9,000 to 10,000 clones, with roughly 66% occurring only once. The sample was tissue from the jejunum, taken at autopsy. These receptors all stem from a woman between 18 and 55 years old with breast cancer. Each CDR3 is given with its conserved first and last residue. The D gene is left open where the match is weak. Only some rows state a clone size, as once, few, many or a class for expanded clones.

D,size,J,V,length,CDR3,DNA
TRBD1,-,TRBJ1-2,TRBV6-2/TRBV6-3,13,CASSEGQRPGYTF,TGTGCCAGCAGTGAGGGACAGCGTCCTGGCTACACCTTC
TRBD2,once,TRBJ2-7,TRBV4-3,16,CASSQDIAGEPHEQYF,TGCGCCAGCAGCCAAGATATAGCGGGGGAACCCCACGAGCAGTACTTC
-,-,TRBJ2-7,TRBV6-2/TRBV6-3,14,CASSYVGGAYEQYF,TGTGCCAGCAGTTACGTGGGGGGAGCCTACGAGCAGTACTTC
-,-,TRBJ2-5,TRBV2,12,CATRTDQETQYF,TGTGCAACAAGGACGGACCAAGAGACCCAGTACTTC
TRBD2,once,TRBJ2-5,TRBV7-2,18,CASSTSLTSGGSQETQYF,TGTGCCAGCAGCACTAGCCTGACTAGCGGGGGGTCCCAAGAGACCCAGTACTTC
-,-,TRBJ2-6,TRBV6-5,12,CASRTGANVLTF,TGTGCCAGTCGGACTGGGGCCAACGTCCTGACTTTC
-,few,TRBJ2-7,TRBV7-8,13,CASSLSGSNEQYF,TGTGCCAGCAGCCTTTCGGGGTCAAACGAGCAGTACTTC
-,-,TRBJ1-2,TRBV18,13,CASSPDRYYGYTF,TGTGCCAGCTCACCAGACAGGTACTATGGCTACACCTTC
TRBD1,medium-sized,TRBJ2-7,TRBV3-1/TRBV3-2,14,CARGRQGVLHEQYF,TGTGCCAGGGGACGACAGGGGGTCCTCCACGAGCAGTACTTC
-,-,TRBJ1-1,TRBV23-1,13,CASGPSYGDEAFF,TGCGCCAGCGGTCCCTCTTACGGGGATGAAGCTTTCTTT
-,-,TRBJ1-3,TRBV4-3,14,CASSQAASGNTIYF,TGCGCCAGCAGCCAAGCGGCCTCTGGAAACACCATATATTTT
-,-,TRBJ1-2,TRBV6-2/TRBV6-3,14,CASSYVAGNYGYTF,TGTGCCAGCAGTTACGTTGCGGGTAACTATGGCTACACCTTC
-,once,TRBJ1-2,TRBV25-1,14,CASSEQGEGYGYTF,TGTGCCAGCAGTGAACAGGGAGAGGGCTATGGCTACACCTTC
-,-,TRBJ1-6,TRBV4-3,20,CASSQDYSNGGGSYNSPPHF,TGCGCCAGCAGCCAAGACTACAGCAATGGGGGAGGCTCCTATAATTCACCCCCCCACTTT
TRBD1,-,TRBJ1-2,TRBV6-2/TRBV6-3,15,CASSYFPDRKGGYTF,TGTGCCAGCAGTTACTTCCCGGACAGGAAGGGAGGCTACACCTTC
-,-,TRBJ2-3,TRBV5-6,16,CASSPGRSDSTDTQYF,TGTGCCAGCAGCCCTGGCAGGAGTGATAGCACAGATACGCAGTATTTT
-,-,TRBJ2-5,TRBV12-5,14,CASGLGAPVETQYF,TGTGCTAGTGGTTTGGGGGCGCCTGTAGAGACCCAGTACTTC
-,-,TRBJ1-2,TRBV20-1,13,CSASGGGNYGYTF,TGCAGTGCTAGTGGCGGGGGTAACTATGGCTACACCTTC
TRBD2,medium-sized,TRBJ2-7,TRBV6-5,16,CASSYSGLAGAHEQYF,TGTGCCAGCAGTTACTCAGGACTAGCGGGAGCCCACGAGCAGTACTTC
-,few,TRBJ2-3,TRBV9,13,CASSMDGTDTQYF,TGTGCCAGCAGCATGGACGGCACAGATACGCAGTATTTT
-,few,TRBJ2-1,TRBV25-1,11,CASSEFYEQFF,TGTGCCAGCAGTGAATTTTATGAGCAGTTCTTC
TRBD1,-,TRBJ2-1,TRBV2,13,CASRRDRGYEQFF,TGTGCCAGCAGACGGGACAGGGGCTATGAGCAGTTCTTC
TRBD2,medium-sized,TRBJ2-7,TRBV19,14,CATHSSGGPTEQYF,TGTGCCACCCACAGTAGCGGGGGCCCCACCGAGCAGTACTTC
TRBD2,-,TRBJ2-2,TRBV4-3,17,CASSQEPAGGPSGELFF,TGCGCCAGCAGCCAAGAACCCGCGGGAGGGCCGAGCGGGGAGCTGTTTTTT
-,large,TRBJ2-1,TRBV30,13,CAWSVTASDEQFF,TGTGCCTGGAGTGTCACTGCGTCTGATGAGCAGTTCTTC
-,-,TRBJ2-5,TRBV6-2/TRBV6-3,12,CASSTGGETQYF,TGTGCCAGCAGCACTGGGGGAGAGACCCAGTACTTC
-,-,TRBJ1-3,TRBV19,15,CASSTTPISGNTIYF,TGTGCCAGTAGTACTACACCGATCTCTGGAAACACCATATATTTT
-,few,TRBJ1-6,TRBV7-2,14,CASSQEGHNSPLHF,TGTGCCAGCAGCCAAGAGGGGCATAATTCACCCCTCCACTTT
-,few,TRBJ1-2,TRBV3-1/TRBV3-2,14,CASSQDIGSSGYTF,TGTGCCAGCAGCCAAGATATAGGGAGCAGTGGCTACACCTTC
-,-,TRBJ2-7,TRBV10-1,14,CASSVGLISYEQYF,TGCGCCAGCAGTGTTGGGTTAATTTCCTACGAGCAGTACTTC